One and the same sample provided the 13 T cell receptor beta chains below, sequenced in a study of T cell responses to AZD1222 COVID-19 vaccine. Some clones are missing from TCRdb's copy, which holds only in-frame ones; the method was immunoSEQ multiplex PCR. The sample holds some 96,000 clones; 88% are singletons and the top ten take roughly 1.8%. The sample here was peripheral blood, taken on day 0 of AZD1222 vaccination. These receptor sequences come from an adult in good health.

The rearrangement uses TRBV9 and TRBJ2-1, with 8 nucleotides matching TRBD2. Losses at the gene ends were 1 base for V and 4 bases for J; bases not matched to a gene: 7. The length of the CDR3 is 16 residues. The germline V gene encodes CDR1 SGDLS and CDR2 YYNGEE. The DNA of the CDR3 is TGTGCCAGCAGCGTATCCAGCGGGAGCGGGTACAATGAGCAGTTCTTC. Translation: CASSVSSGSGYNEQFF.

In nucleotides, the CDR3 is TGTGCCAGCAGCATGACCGGGATCAATCAGCCCCAGCATTTT. This sequence encodes CASSMTGINQPQHF. This chain joins TRBV27 and TRBJ1-5; D uncertain. The germline gives CDR1 MNHEY, CDR2 SMNVEV (reference sequence). The CDR3 totals 14 residues. Trimming cost V 6 bases and J 3 bases, with 12 bases left between them.

The chain has TRBV5-4 and TRBJ2-3; the match to TRBD1 covers 9 bases. The CDR3 spans 15 residues. V dropped 4 bases and J dropped 3; count of bases not matched to a gene: 6. From germline, CDR1 is SGHNT and CDR2 YYREEE (reference sequence). CDR3 protein: CASSLDRGGTDTQYF. The CDR3 region has the DNA TGTGCCAGCAGCCTGGACAGGGGAGGGACAGATACGCAGTATTTT.

The gene calls are TRBV7-9 and TRBJ1-1; no clear D. Deletions cut 1 base from V and 5 bases from J, with 8 bases between. Per the germline V gene, CDR1 is SEHNR and CDR2 is FQNEAQ (reference sequence). This CDR3 region has 13 residues. CDR3 in amino acids: CASSLDGWTEAFF. The CDR3 DNA reads as TGTGCCAGCAGCTTAGACGGGTGGACTGAAGCTTTCTTT.

V is TRBV27 and J is TRBJ1-4; D uncertain. Germline CDR1 is MNHEY and CDR2 is SMNVEV (reference sequence). The CDR3 has 15 amino acids. Trimming removed 2 bases from V and 6 bases from J, with 13 bases in between. The CDR3 spells CASSLRPRMYEKLFF. CDR3 DNA: TGTGCCAGCAGTTTAAGGCCACGAATGTATGAAAAACTGTTTTTT.

The chain recombines TRBV30 with TRBJ1-1; D not resolved. Trimming took 7 bases from V and 1 from J, leaving 16 bases between them. Germline loops: CDR1 GTSNPN, CDR2 SVGIG (reference sequence). The CDR3 spans 14 residues. CDR3 loop: CAFHQWERNTEAFF. The CDR3 nucleotides read TGTGCCTTTCATCAATGGGAAAGGAACACTGAAGCTTTCTTT.

This clone has just one count. The chain recombines TRBV5-1 with TRBJ2-3; D uncertain. The ends were cut back, 2 bases at V and 0 bases at J, with 16 bases in the middle. The CDR3 runs 17 residues. From germline, CDR1 is SGHRS and CDR2 YFSETQ. This chain's CDR3 is CASSFGLKASSTDTQYF. The CDR3 nucleotides are TGCGCCAGCAGCTTCGGCCTGAAAGCCTCTAGCACAGATACGCAGTATTTT.

The chain employs TRBV27 and TRBJ2-3; 11 bases are shared with TRBD2. The germline V gene has CDR1 MNHEY and CDR2 SMNVEV (reference sequence). Trimming cost V 5 bases and J 4 bases; bases outside gene matches: 5. The CDR3 covers 15 residues. In nucleotides, the CDR3 is TGTGCCAGCAGTCCGGTAGCGGGAGGGCCAGATACGCAGTATTTT. Its translation: CASSPVAGGPDTQYF.

This chain joins TRBV5-1 and TRBJ2-5, with D perhaps assigned TRBD1 or TRBD2 (6 bases each). The germline V gene has CDR1 SGHRS and CDR2 YFSETQ. V dropped 1 base and J dropped 5 bases, with 15 bases sitting between them. The CDR3 loop spans 15 amino acids. The CDR3 DNA reads TGCGCCAGCAGCTTGCTAGGGGGGATATTGGAGACCCAGTACTTC. Translated: CASSLLGGILETQYF. Full variable domain (remainder filled in from reference TRBV5-1 and TRBJ2-5): KAGVTQTPRYLIKTRGQQVTLSCSPISGHRSVSWYQQTPGQGLQFLFEYFSETQRNKGNFPGRFSGRQFSNSRSEMNVSTLELGDSALYLCASSLLGGILETQYFGPGTRLLVL.

This clone was recorded only once. The CDR3 spells CASSFVWGLAGEPTSYEQYF. CDR3 in DNA: TGTGCCAGCAGTTTTGTATGGGGACTAGCGGGAGAGCCAACCTCCTACGAGCAGTACTTC. The rearrangement joins TRBV28 to TRBJ2-7, with 14 positions matching TRBD2. V was clipped by 3 bases and J by 0 bases; unmatched bases: 13. The CDR3 totals 20 residues. Germline CDR1 is MDHEN and CDR2 is SYDVKM. The full variable domain, rest sourced from reference TRBV28 and TRBJ2-7, is DVKVTQSSRYLVKRTGEKVFLECVQDMDHENMFWYRQDPGLGLRLIYFSYDVKMKEKGDIPEGYSVSREKKERFSLILESASTNQTSMYLCASSFVWGLAGEPTSYEQYFGPGTRLTVT.

This sequence joins TRBV4-3 and TRBJ2-6; D is unclear. The CDR3 has 14 amino acids. CDR1 and CDR2 (germline): LGHNA, YSLEER. Trimming left V 0 bases short and J 16 bases short, with 16 bases between. The CDR3 DNA reads TGCGCCAGCAGCCAAGATACTGGGTTCGGCAGGCTGACTTTC. This gives the protein CASSQDTGFGRLTF.

The chain links TRBV28 to TRBJ2-7, with D perhaps TRBD1 (6 bases). This CDR3 comprises 14 residues. Germline CDR1 reads MDHEN; CDR2 reads SYDVKM. V was shortened by 7 bases and J by 0 bases, with 13 bases between the two germline ends. The CDR3 sequence is CASTQRTDSYEQYF. As DNA, the CDR3 is TGTGCCAGCACGCAAAGGACAGACTCCTACGAGCAGTACTTC.

The V and J genes are TRBV7-2 and TRBJ1-2; D is undetermined. V lost 1 base and J 6 bases, leaving 12 bases between the germline ends. There are 14 residues in the CDR3. CDR1 and CDR2 (germline): SGHTA, FQGNSA. The CDR3 protein is CASSLEARVHGYTF. As DNA, the CDR3 is TGTGCCAGCAGCTTAGAAGCTCGGGTGCATGGCTACACCTTC.